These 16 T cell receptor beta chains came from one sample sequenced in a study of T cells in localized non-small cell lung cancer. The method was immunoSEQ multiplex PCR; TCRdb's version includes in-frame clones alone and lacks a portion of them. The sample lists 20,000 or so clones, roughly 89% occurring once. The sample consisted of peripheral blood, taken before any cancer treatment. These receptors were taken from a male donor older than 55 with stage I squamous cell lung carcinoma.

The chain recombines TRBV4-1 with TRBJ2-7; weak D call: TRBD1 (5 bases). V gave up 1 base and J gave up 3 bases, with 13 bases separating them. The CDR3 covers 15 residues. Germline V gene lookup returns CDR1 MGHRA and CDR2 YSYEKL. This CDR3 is CASSQGQGEDYEQYF. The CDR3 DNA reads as TGCGCCAGCAGCCAAGGGCAGGGTGAGGACTACGAGCAGTACTTC.

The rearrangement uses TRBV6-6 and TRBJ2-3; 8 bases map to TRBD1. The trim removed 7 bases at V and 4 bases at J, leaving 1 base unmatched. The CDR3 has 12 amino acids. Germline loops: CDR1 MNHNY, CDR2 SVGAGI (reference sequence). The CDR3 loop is CASKDRADTQYF. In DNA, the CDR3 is TGTGCCAGCAAGGACAGGGCAGATACGCAGTATTTT.

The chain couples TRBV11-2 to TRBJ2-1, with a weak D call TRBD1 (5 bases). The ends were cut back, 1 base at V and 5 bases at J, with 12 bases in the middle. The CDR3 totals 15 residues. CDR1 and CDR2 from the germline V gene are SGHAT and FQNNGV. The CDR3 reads CASSLAGNPNNEQFF. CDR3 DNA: TGTGCCAGCAGCTTAGCAGGGAACCCGAACAATGAGCAGTTCTTC. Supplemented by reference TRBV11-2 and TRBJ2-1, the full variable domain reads EAGVAQSPRYKIIEKRQSVAFWCNPISGHATLYWYQQILGQGPKLLIQFQNNGVVDDSQLPKDRFSAERLKGVDSTLKIQPAKLEDSAVYLCASSLAGNPNNEQFFGPGTRLTVL.

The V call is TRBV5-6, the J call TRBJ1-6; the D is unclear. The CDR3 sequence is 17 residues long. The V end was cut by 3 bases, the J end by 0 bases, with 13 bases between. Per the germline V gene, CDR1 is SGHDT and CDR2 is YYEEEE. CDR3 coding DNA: TGTGCCAGCAGCTCAGCAGGCAGGAGCTCCTATAATTCACCCCTCCACTTT. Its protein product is CASSSAGRSSYNSPLHF. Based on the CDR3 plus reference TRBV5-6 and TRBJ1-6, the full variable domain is DAGVTQSPTHLIKTRGQQVTLRCSPKSGHDTVSWYQQALGQGPQFIFQYYEEEERQRGNFPDRFSGHQFPNYSSELNVNALLLGDSALYLCASSSAGRSSYNSPLHFGNGTRLTVT.

The CDR3 DNA reads TGTGCCAGTAAAGACTCTCGGCACACTGAAGCTTTCTTT. Encoded protein: CASKDSRHTEAFF. The chain joins TRBV19 to TRBJ1-1; D uncertain. The CDR3 totals 13 residues. Trimming took 7 bases from V and 3 from J, leaving 12 bases between them. CDR1 is LNHDA and CDR2 is SQIVND in the germline V gene (reference sequence).

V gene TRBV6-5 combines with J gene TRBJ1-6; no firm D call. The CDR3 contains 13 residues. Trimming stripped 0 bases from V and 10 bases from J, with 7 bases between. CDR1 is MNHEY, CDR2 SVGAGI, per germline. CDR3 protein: CASSYSDASPLHF. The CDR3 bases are TGTGCCAGCAGTTACTCGGACGCGTCACCCCTCCACTTT.

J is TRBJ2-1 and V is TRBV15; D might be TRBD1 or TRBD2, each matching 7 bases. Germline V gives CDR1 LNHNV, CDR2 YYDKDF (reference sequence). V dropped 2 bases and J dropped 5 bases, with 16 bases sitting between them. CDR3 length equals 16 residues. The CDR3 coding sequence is TGTGCCACCAGCAGACCTCGGGGGGACAGTCACAATGAGCAGTTCTTC. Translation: CATSRPRGDSHNEQFF.

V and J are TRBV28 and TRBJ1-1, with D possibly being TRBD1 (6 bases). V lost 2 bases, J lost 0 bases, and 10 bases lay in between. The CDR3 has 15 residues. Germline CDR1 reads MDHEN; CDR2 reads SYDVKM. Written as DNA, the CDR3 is TGTGCCAGCAGTTTAATCGGACAGTTGAACACTGAAGCTTTCTTT. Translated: CASSLIGQLNTEAFF.

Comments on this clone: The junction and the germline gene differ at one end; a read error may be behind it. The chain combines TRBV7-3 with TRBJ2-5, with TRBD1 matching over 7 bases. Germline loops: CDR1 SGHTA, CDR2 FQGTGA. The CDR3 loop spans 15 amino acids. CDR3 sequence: CASSLNRGIGETQYF. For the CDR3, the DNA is TGTGCCAGCAGTTTAAACAGGGGTATAGGAGAGACCCAGTACTTC.

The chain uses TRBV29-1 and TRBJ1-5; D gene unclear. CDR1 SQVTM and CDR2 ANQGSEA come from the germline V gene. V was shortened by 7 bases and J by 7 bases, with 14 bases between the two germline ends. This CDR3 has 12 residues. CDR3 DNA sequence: TGCAGCGCCGCCGATTCTGGACAGCCCCAGCATTTT. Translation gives CSAADSGQPQHF. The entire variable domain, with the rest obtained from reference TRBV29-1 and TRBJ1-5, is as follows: SAVISQKPSRDICQRGTSLTIQCQVDSQVTMMFWYRQQPGQSLTLIATANQGSEATYESGFVIDKFPISRPNLTFSTLTVSNMSPEDSSIYLCSAADSGQPQHFGDGTRLSIL.

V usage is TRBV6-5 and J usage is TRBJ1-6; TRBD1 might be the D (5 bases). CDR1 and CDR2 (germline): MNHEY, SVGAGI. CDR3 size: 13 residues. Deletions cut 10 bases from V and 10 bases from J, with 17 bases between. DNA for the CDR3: TGTGCCACTGGGGGGGTACCTAGCTCACCCCTCCACTTT. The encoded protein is CATGGVPSSPLHF.

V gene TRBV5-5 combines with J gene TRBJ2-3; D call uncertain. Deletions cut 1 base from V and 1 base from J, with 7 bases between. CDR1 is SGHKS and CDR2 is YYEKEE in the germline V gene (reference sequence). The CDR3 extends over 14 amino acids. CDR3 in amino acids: CASSLTYGTDTQYF. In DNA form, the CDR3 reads TGTGCCAGCAGCTTGACCTACGGCACAGATACGCAGTATTTT.

The CDR3 DNA follows: TGTGCCAGTGTAACTACAGGGTCGAAGATCTCTGGGGCCAACGTCCTGACTTTC. The encoded protein is CASVTTGSKISGANVLTF. The rearrangement links TRBV19 to TRBJ2-6, with D perhaps TRBD1 (6 bases). Germline CDR1 reads LNHDA; CDR2 reads SQIVND (reference sequence). The CDR3 spans 18 residues. Trimming took 8 bases from V and 0 from J, leaving 20 bases between them.

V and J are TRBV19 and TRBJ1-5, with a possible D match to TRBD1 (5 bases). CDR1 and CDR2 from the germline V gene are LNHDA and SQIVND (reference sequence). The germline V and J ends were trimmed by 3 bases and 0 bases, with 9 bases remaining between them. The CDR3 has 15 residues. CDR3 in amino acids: CASSMGDFSNQPQHF. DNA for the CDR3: TGTGCCAGTAGTATGGGGGACTTTAGCAATCAGCCCCAGCATTTT.

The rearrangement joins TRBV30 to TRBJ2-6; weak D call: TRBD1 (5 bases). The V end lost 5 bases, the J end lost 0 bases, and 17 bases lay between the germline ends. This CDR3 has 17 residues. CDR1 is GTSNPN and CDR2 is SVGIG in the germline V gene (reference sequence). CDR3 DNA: TGTGCCTGGTCTCGGACACGAAAAGACTCTGGGGCCAACGTCCTGACTTTC. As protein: CAWSRTRKDSGANVLTF.

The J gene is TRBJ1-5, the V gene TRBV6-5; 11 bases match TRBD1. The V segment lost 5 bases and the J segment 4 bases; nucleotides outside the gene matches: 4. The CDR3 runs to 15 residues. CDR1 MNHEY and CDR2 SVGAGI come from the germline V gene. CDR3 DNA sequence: TGTGCCAGCAGTGGGACAGGGGGACAGAATCAGCCCCAGCATTTT. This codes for CASSGTGGQNQPQHF.